This T cell receptor beta chain was documented in a study of regulatory T cells in long-lasting Graves disease. Across the whole study: Under 3 months of antithyroid drugs had been taken by newly diagnosed Graves' patients.

The CDR3 runs to 13 residues. Germline V gene lookup returns CDR1 SQVTM and CDR2 ANQGSEA. The ends were cut back, 0 bases at V and 2 bases at J, with 7 bases in the middle. Time point denoted: newly diagnosed GD, antithyroid drugs for less than 3 months. PBMC RNA served as the TCR library source. Combining iRepertoire HTBI primers with Arm-PCR of CDR3 regions, the authors built TCR beta libraries. TCRdb used MiXCR to reprocess the multiplex PCR reads, holding one entry per CDR3 protein. This table holds approximately 250,000 distinct CDR3 sequences, about 18% found once. This clonotype showed up many times.

The sequence was obtained from a female donor with Graves disease. The source material was peripheral blood mononuclear cells (PBMCs), sampled at new diagnosis, from a patient treated with antithyroid drugs. The chain recombines TRBV29-1 with TRBJ2-5; D uncertain. This chain's CDR3 is CSVEESSQETQYF. For the CDR3, the DNA is TGCAGCGTTGAAGAGAGCAGTCAAGAGACCCAGTACTTC.